These T cell receptor beta chains were read from a single sample in a study of cytomegalovirus exposure and HLA in healthy donors. The protocol was immunoSEQ multiplex PCR, while the TCRdb copy is restricted to in-frame clones and leaves out a portion. Among over 85,000 clones listed, approximately 7.6% were seen once. The sample taken for sequencing was PBMCs. The source is a man in his forties or fifties in good health and CMV-seronegative. CDR3s include the opening cysteine and the closing phenylalanine or tryptophan. A D gene is named only where the DNA matches it firmly. The size entry is marked missing in some rows and otherwise reads once, few, many or a size class.

j_gene,v_gene,abundance,d_gene,CDR3aa,CDR3nt
TRBJ2-7,TRBV19,NA,NA,CASSIDHDRTYEQYF,TGTGCCAGTAGTATAGATCATGACAGGACCTACGAGCAGTACTTC
TRBJ2-5,TRBV11-2,NA,NA,CASSVTSGLLGKETQYF,TGTGCCAGCAGCGTTACCTCAGGGTTGCTGGGAAAAGAGACCCAGTACTTC
TRBJ1-4,TRBV6-5,few,NA,CASSYANRGEKLFF,TGTGCCAGCAGTTATGCCAACCGGGGTGAAAAACTGTTTTTT
TRBJ1-6,TRBV18,few,NA,CASSPRGTNNSPLHF,TGTGCCAGCTCCCCAAGAGGGACAAATAATTCACCCCTCCACTTT
TRBJ1-1,TRBV5-4,NA,NA,CASSYGQFNTEAFF,TGTGCCAGCAGCTACGGACAGTTTAACACTGAAGCTTTCTTT
TRBJ1-6,TRBV30,NA,NA,CAWSSDIDSPLHF,TGTGCCTGGAGTTCGGACATAGACTCACCCCTCCACTTT
TRBJ2-5,TRBV6-1,few,TRBD1,CASETGGTGETQYF,TGTGCCAGCGAGACAGGGGGTACCGGGGAGACCCAGTACTTC
TRBJ2-5,TRBV7-2,few,TRBD1,CASSPGQGSETQYF,TGTGCCAGCAGCCCGGGACAGGGGTCCGAGACCCAGTACTTC
TRBJ1-1,TRBV7-9,NA,TRBD1,CASSSTGEGEAFF,TGTGCCAGCAGCTCGACAGGGGAGGGTGAAGCTTTCTTT
TRBJ2-1,TRBV27,many,NA,CASSLSTTSDNEQFF,TGTGCCAGCAGTTTATCGACTACAAGTGACAATGAGCAGTTCTTC
TRBJ2-1,TRBV5-4,NA,TRBD1,CASSQPGQPYNEQFF,TGTGCCAGCAGCCAGCCGGGACAGCCCTACAATGAGCAGTTCTTC
TRBJ2-5,TRBV7-2,NA,NA,CASRDGGAWETQYF,TGTGCCAGCAGGGATGGGGGGGCGTGGGAGACCCAGTACTTC
TRBJ2-2,TRBV5-1,NA,TRBD1,CASSPRGTGGGELFF,TGCGCCAGCAGCCCTAGAGGGACAGGAGGCGGGGAGCTGTTTTTT
TRBJ1-1,TRBV29-1,NA,NA,CSVSDSRITEAFF,TGCAGCGTCTCGGACAGTCGAATCACTGAAGCTTTCTTT
TRBJ2-2,TRBV2,NA,NA,CASKTGSTGELFF,TGTGCCAGCAAGACAGGTTCGACCGGGGAGCTGTTTTTT
TRBJ2-2,TRBV4-2,NA,TRBD1,CASSQVRQGGGTGELFF,TGTGCCAGCAGCCAAGTTCGACAGGGGGGAGGCACCGGGGAGCTGTTTTTT
TRBJ2-7,TRBV28,NA,NA,CAPPHGRLYEQYF,TGTGCCCCGCCCCACGGGCGACTATACGAGCAGTACTTC
TRBJ2-7,TRBV6-1,NA,NA,CASSVLRGPGGEQYF,TGTGCCAGCAGTGTCCTTCGGGGCCCCGGGGGCGAGCAGTACTTC
TRBJ1-1,TRBV28,NA,NA,CASSQGNTEAFF,TGTGCCAGCAGTCAGGGGAACACTGAAGCTTTCTTT
TRBJ2-4,TRBV7-3,few,TRBD2,CASSLKRLAGGNKNIQYF,TGTGCCAGCAGCTTAAAGCGTTTAGCGGGGGGTAACAAAAACATTCAGTACTTC
TRBJ2-7,TRBV6-5,few,NA,CASKRSLATGEQYF,TGTGCCAGCAAGAGGAGTCTAGCAACGGGGGAGCAGTACTTC
TRBJ2-1,TRBV2,few,NA,CASSDVWQGTYNEQFF,TGTGCCAGCAGTGACGTGTGGCAGGGGACCTACAATGAGCAGTTCTTC
TRBJ2-1,TRBV10-1,NA,TRBD2,CASSELSSGLAGDPYNEQFF,TGCGCCAGCAGTGAGTTGAGTTCGGGACTAGCGGGAGACCCCTACAATGAGCAGTTCTTC
TRBJ1-2,TRBV28,few,TRBD1,CASSSGTGSGYTF,TGTGCCAGCAGCTCCGGGACAGGGAGTGGCTACACCTTC
TRBJ2-3,TRBV5-1,NA,NA,CASSVTPSDTQYF,TGCGCCAGCAGCGTGACTCCTTCAGATACGCAGTATTTT
TRBJ1-5,TRBV7-9,NA,TRBD1,CASSPGQGNQPQHF,TGTGCCAGCAGCCCGGGACAGGGCAATCAGCCCCAGCATTTT
TRBJ1-1,TRBV5-6,few,TRBD1,CASSFRTGRNTEAFF,TGTGCCAGCAGCTTTAGGACAGGGAGGAACACTGAAGCTTTCTTT
TRBJ1-4,TRBV7-9,few,TRBD1,CASSLSRRGDEKLFF,TGTGCCAGCAGCTTATCGCGCAGGGGGGACGAAAAACTGTTTTTT
TRBJ2-7,TRBV21-1,few,NA,CASSFIVAGGYEQYF,TGTGCCAGCAGCTTTATCGTAGCGGGAGGGTACGAGCAGTACTTC
TRBJ1-6,TRBV28,few,TRBD1,CASSLTGASVPLHF,TGTGCCAGCAGTTTGACAGGGGCCTCGGTGCCCCTCCACTTT
TRBJ2-6,TRBV2,NA,TRBD2,CASSEAGLAGASTF,TGTGCCAGCAGTGAAGCCGGACTAGCGGGAGCTTCGACTTTC
TRBJ1-1,TRBV18,NA,NA,CASSPRRDEAFF,TGTGCCAGCTCACCACGGAGGGATGAAGCTTTCTTT
TRBJ2-3,TRBV7-9,few,NA,CASSFGVAADTQYF,TGTGCCAGCAGCTTTGGAGTTGCGGCAGATACGCAGTATTTT
TRBJ2-5,TRBV5-1,NA,NA,CASSLDVLETQYF,TGCGCCAGCAGCTTGGATGTTCTAGAGACCCAGTACTTC
TRBJ2-7,TRBV27,NA,TRBD1,CASSLSPIGQGEQYF,TGTGCCAGCAGTTTATCACCAATCGGACAGGGCGAGCAGTACTTC
TRBJ1-4,TRBV30,many,NA,CAWSVNAGTNEKLFF,TGTGCCTGGAGTGTAAACGCGGGAACTAATGAAAAACTGTTTTTT
TRBJ2-7,TRBV30,NA,TRBD2,CAWGTGLALYGQYF,TGTGCCTGGGGTACGGGACTAGCGCTATACGGGCAGTACTTC
TRBJ2-3,TRBV2,few,NA,CASSYNTDTQYF,TGTGCCAGCAGTTACAACACAGATACGCAGTATTTT
TRBJ1-2,TRBV5-4,few,TRBD1,CASRRDRGDPYGYTF,TGTGCCAGCAGACGGGACAGGGGCGATCCCTATGGCTACACCTTC
TRBJ1-4,TRBV7-2,NA,NA,CASRASGAGSEKLFF,TGTGCCAGCAGGGCAAGTGGGGCGGGGAGTGAAAAACTGTTTTTT
TRBJ1-2,TRBV7-9,NA,NA,CASSLGTADGYTF,TGTGCCAGCAGCTTAGGGACAGCAGATGGCTACACCTTC
TRBJ1-6,TRBV7-9,NA,TRBD1,CASRGGTVLSPLHF,TGTGCCAGCAGAGGAGGGACAGTTCTTTCACCCCTCCACTTT